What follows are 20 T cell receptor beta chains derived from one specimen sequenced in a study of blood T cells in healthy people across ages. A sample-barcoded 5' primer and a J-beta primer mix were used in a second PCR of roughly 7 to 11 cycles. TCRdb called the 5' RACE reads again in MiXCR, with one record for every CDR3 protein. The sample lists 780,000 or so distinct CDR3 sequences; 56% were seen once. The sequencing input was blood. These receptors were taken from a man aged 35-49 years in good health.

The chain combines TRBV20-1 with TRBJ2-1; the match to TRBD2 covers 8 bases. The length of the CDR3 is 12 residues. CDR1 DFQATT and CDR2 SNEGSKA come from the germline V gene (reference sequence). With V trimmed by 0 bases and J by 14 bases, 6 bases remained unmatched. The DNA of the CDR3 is TGCAGTGCTAGAGATCAAGCGGGGGTTAAGTTCTTC. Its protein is CSARDQAGVKFF.

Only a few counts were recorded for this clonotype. The CDR3 DNA reads as TGTGCCAGCAGCCCGTGGACGGGAGGGGGGATTGAGCAGTTCTTC. Translation: CASSPWTGGGIEQFF. J is TRBJ2-1 and V is TRBV6-6; TRBD2 aligns across 8 bases. This CDR3 is built from 15 residues. J gave up 9 bases and V 6 bases, and 13 bases lay outside the gene matches. Germline loops: CDR1 MNHNY, CDR2 SVGAGI (reference sequence).

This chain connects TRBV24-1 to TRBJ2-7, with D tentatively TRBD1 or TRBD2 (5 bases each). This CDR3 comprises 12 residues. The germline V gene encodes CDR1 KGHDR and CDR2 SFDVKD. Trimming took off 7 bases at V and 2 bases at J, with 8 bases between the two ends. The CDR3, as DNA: TGTGCCACCAGGGGGGACGCCTACGAGCAGTACTTC. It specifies CATRGDAYEQYF.

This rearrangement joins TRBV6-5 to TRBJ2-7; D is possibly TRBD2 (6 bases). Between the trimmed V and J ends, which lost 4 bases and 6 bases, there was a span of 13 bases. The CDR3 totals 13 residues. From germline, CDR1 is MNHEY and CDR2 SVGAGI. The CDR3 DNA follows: TGTGCCAGCAGTTGGGGGGAGACGGGCGAGCAGTACTTC. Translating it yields CASSWGETGEQYF.

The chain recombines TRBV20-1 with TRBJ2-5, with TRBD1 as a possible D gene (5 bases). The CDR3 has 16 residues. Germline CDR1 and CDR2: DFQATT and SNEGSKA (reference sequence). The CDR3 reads CSPYPIQATVEETQYF. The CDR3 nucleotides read TGCAGCCCCTACCCCATTCAAGCGACAGTAGAAGAGACCCAGTACTTC.

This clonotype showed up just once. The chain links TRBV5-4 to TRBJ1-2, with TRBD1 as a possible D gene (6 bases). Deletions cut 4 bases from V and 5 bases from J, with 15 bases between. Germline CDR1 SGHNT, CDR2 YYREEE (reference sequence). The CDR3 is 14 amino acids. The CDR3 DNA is TGTGCCAGCAGCGAGGGGGGGGCGACTTATGGCTACACCTTC. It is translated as CASSEGGATYGYTF.

The CDR3 reads CASSPSGTDYGYTF. The CDR3 nucleotides read TGTGCCAGCAGCCCCTCCGGGACGGACTATGGCTACACCTTC. The rearrangement uses TRBV11-3 and TRBJ1-2, with a weak D call TRBD1 (5 bases). Trimming stripped 5 bases from V and 3 bases from J, with 13 bases between. CDR1 SGHNT and CDR2 YENEEA come from the germline V gene. This CDR3 has 14 residues.

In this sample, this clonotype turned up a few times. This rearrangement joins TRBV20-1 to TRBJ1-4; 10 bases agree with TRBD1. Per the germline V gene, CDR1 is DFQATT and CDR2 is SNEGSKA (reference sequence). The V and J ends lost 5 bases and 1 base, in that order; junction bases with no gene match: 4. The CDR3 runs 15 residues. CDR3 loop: CSAPGQGGTNEKLFF. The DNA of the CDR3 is TGCAGTGCTCCCGGACAGGGGGGAACTAATGAAAAACTGTTTTTT.

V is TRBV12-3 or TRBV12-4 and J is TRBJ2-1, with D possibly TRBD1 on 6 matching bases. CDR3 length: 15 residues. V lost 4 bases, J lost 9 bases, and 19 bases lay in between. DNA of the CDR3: TGTGCCAGCAGTTATCAGGGGACCGCCCCACCTGAGCAGTTCTTC. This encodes CASSYQGTAPPEQFF.

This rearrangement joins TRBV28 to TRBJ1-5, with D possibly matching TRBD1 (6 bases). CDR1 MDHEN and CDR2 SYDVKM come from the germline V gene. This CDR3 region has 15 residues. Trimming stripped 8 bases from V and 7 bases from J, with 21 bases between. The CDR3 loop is CASGIHGGRRQPQHF. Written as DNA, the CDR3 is TGTGCCAGCGGGATTCATGGGGGGCGTAGGCAGCCCCAGCATTTT.

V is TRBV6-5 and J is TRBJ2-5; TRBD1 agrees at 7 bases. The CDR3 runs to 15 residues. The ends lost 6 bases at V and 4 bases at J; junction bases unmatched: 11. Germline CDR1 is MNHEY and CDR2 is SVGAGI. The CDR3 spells CASSPTTGYRETQYF. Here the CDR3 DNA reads TGTGCCAGCAGCCCCACGACAGGGTACCGAGAGACCCAGTACTTC.

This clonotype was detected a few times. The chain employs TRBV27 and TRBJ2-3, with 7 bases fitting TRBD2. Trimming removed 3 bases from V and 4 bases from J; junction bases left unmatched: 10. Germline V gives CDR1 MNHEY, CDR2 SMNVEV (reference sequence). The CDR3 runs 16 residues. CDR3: CASSFSSLAASDTQYF. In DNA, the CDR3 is TGTGCCAGCAGTTTCTCATCGCTAGCGGCTTCAGATACGCAGTATTTT.

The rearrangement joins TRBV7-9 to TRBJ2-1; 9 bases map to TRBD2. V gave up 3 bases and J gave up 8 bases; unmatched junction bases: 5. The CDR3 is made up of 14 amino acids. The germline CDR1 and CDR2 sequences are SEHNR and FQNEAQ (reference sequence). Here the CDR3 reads CASSFSSGDDEQFF. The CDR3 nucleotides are TGTGCCAGCAGCTTCTCTAGCGGGGACGATGAGCAGTTCTTC.

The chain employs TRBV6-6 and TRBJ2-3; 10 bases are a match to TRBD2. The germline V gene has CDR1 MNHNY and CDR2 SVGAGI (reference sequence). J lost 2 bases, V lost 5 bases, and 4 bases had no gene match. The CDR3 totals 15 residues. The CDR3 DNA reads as TGTGCCAGCAGTACGGGACTAGCGATCACAGATACGCAGTATTTT. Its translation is CASSTGLAITDTQYF.

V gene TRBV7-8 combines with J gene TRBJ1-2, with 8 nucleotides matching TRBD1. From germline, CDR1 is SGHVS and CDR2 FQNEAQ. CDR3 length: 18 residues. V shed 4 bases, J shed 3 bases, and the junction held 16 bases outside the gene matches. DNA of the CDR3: TGTGCCAGCAGCTCTATACCCGACTCGACAGGGGAGGACTATGGCTACACCTTC. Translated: CASSSIPDSTGEDYGYTF.

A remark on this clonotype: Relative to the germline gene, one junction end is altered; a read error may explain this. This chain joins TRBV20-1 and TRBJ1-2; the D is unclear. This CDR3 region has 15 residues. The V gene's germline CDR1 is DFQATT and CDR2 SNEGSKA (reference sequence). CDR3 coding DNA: TGCAGTGCTAGAGATGTAGCCATTTCTAACTATGGCTACGCCTTC. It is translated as CSARDVAISNYGYAF.

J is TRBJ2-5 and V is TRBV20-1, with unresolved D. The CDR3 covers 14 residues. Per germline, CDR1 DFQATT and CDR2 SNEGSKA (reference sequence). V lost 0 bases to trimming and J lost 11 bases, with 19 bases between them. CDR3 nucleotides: TGCAGTGCTAGAGACGTATTTTCGGTCGGAGAGCAGTACTTC. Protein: CSARDVFSVGEQYF.

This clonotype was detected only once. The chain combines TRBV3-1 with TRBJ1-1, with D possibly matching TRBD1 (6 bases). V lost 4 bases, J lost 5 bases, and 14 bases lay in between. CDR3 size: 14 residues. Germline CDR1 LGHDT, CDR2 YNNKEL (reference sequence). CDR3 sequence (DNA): TGTGCCAGCAGCCTACAACAGGGATGGACTGAAGCTTTCTTT. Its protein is CASSLQQGWTEAFF.

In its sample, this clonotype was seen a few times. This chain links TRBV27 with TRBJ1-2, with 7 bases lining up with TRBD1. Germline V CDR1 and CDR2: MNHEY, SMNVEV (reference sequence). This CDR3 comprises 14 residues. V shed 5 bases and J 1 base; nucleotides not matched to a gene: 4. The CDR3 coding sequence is TGTGCCAGCAGTAAACAGGGGCTTAACTATGGCTACACCTTC. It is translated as CASSKQGLNYGYTF.

The CDR3: CASSPRRDNEQYF. The CDR3 coding sequence is TGTGCCAGCAGCCCCCGACGGGACAATGAGCAGTACTTC. The chain carries TRBV12-3 or TRBV12-4 and TRBJ2-5; the D gene is possibly TRBD1 (6 bases). The CDR3 sequence is 13 residues long. The V end lost 6 bases, the J end lost 11 bases, and 19 bases lay between the germline ends.